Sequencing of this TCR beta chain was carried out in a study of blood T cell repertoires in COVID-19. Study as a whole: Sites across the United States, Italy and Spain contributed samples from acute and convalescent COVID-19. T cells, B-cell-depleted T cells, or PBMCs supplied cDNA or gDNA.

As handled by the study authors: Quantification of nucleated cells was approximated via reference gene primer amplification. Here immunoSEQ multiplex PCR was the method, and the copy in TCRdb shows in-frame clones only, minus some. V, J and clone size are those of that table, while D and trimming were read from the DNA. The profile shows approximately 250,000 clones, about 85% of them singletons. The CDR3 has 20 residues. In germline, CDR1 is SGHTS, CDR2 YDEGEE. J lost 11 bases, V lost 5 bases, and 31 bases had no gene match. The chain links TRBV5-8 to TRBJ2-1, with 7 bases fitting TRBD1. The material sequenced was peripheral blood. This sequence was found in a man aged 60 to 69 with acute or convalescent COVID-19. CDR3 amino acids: CASRKSGTARPRLTEVKQFF. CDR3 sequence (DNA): TGTGCCAGCAGAAAATCCGGGACAGCTCGCCCTAGACTCACGGAAGTAAAGCAGTTCTTC.